The rows below give T cell receptor beta chains drawn from one sample of a study of T cell responses to AZD1222 COVID-19 vaccine. TCRdb's table, derived via immunoSEQ multiplex PCR, lists solely in-frame clones and lacks some. This table has 120,000 or so clones, approximately 90% appearing once. The input for sequencing was peripheral blood, taken on day 0 of AZD1222 vaccination. These receptors were obtained from an adult in good health. The conserved cysteine and the conserved F or W are not part of the CDR3 here. The order of the fields is D gene, J gene, V gene, clone size, CDR3 protein. The D gene is left open where the match is weak. The listing skips clone size in some rows; elsewhere it reads once, few, many or a size class.

TRBD1 TRBJ1-1 TRBV12-3/TRBV12-4 . ASSGRGHTEAF
. TRBJ1-1 TRBV18 . ASHTMNTEAF
. TRBJ1-5 TRBV6-6 . ASSLAGRGQPQH
. TRBJ1-3 TRBV21-1 . ASSKGQGINTIY
TRBD1 TRBJ2-7 TRBV6-5 . ASSYGDRPLREQY
TRBD2 TRBJ2-5 TRBV5-6 . ASSRQGSGGETQY
TRBD2 TRBJ2-1 TRBV7-2 . ASSDAVAPAGGNEQF
. TRBJ1-2 TRBV30 . AWSLQIYGYT
. TRBJ2-7 TRBV12-3/TRBV12-4 . ASSFGQGLEQY
TRBD1 TRBJ1-3 TRBV5-1 . ASSLASGQGNTIY
. TRBJ2-5 TRBV3-1/TRBV3-2 . ASSQDPRRDVPQETQY
. TRBJ2-5 TRBV12-3/TRBV12-4 . ASSELVGTQY
. TRBJ2-3 TRBV5-4 . ASSLDRRSTDTQY
. TRBJ1-1 TRBV12-3/TRBV12-4 few ASRSISIRGAF
TRBD2 TRBJ2-3 TRBV12-5 . ASGLGLAETDTQY
. TRBJ1-1 TRBV11-3 . ASSIQQNTEAF
. TRBJ2-2 TRBV5-1 . ASSSGSQFINTGELF
. TRBJ2-1 TRBV7-9 many ASSLGEVREQF
. TRBJ1-6 TRBV2 few ASSGQYNSPLH
TRBD1 TRBJ1-4 TRBV7-8 . ASSNGQGEYEKLF
. TRBJ1-5 TRBV7-2 . ASSVPGNQPQH
. TRBJ1-1 TRBV4-3 few ASSQAMAINTEAF
. TRBJ2-7 TRBV5-4 . ASSLKGYEQY
. TRBJ1-5 TRBV6-5 . ASSYSGGSNQPQH
TRBD2 TRBJ2-3 TRBV7-2 . ASSRRAGGRADTQY
. TRBJ1-1 TRBV9 . ASSPRALRTEAF
TRBD1 TRBJ1-6 TRBV4-2 . ASSRHRGRENSPLH
. TRBJ1-2 TRBV6-5 . ASRPAGLVGYGYT
. TRBJ2-3 TRBV30 . AWSVRSLANEY